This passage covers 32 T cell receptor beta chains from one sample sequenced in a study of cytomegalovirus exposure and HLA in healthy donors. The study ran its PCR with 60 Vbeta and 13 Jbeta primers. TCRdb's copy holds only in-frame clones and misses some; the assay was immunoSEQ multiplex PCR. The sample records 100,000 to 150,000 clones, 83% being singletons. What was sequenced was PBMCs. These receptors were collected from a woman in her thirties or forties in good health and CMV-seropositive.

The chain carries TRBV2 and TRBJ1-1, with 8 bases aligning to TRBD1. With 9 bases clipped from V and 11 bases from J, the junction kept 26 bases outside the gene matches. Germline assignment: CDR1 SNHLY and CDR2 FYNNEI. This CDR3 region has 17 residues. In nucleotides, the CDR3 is TGTGCCAGTTGGAGGACAGGGATTGGAGCCTCGGTCCCAGTGGCTTTCTTT. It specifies CASWRTGIGASVPVAFF.

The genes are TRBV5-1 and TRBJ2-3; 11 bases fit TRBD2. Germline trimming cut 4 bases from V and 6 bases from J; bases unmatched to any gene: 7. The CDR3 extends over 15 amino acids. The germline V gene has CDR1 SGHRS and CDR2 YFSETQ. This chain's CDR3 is CASSLGSSGRDTQYF. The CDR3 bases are TGCGCCAGCAGCCTGGGATCTAGCGGGAGGGATACGCAGTATTTT.

In DNA, the CDR3 is TGTGCCAGCAGGCAGGCAGGGCTGTCTAATGAAAAACTGTTTTTT. It encodes CASRQAGLSNEKLFF. J is TRBJ1-4 and V is TRBV6-5; weak D call: TRBD1 (5 bases). The CDR3 consists of 15 residues. Trimming took off 6 bases at V and 3 bases at J, with 14 bases between the two ends. The germline V gene has CDR1 MNHEY and CDR2 SVGAGI.

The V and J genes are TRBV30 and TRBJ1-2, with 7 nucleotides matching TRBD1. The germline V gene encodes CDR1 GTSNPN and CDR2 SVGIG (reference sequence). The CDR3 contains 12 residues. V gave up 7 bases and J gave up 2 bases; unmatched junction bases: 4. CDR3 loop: CALPGQNYGYTF. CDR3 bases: TGTGCCTTACCGGGACAGAACTATGGCTACACCTTC.

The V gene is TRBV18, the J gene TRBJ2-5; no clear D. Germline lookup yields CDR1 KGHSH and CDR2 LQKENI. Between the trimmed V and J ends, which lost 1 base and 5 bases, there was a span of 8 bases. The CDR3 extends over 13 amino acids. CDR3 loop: CASSPRPGETQYF. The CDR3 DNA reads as TGTGCCAGCTCACCACGACCAGGCGAGACCCAGTACTTC. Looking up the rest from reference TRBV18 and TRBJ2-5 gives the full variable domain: NAGVMQNPRHLVRRRGQEARLRCSPMKGHSHVYWYRQLPEEGLKFMVYLQKENIIDESGMPKERFSAEFPKEGPSILRIQQVVRGDSAAYFCASSPRPGETQYFGPGTRLLVL.

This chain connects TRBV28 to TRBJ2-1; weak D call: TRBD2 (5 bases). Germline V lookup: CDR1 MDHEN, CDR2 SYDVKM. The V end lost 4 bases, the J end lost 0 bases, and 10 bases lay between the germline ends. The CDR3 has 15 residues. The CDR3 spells CASSSGGSSYNEQFF. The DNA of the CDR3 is TGTGCCAGCAGTTCCGGTGGGAGCTCCTACAATGAGCAGTTCTTC.

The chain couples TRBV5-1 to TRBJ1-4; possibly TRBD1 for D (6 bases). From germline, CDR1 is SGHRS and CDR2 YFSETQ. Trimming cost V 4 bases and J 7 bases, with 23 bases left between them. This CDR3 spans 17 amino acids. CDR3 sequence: CASSAKSPPVGGEKLFF. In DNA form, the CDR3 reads TGCGCCAGCAGCGCAAAAAGCCCCCCGGTAGGGGGTGAAAAACTGTTTTTT.

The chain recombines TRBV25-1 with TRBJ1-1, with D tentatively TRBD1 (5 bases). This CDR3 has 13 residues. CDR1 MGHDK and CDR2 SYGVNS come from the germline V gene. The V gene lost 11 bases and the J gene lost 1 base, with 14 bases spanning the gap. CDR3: CACGGIENTEAFF. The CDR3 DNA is TGTGCCTGCGGGGGAATTGAGAACACTGAAGCTTTCTTT.

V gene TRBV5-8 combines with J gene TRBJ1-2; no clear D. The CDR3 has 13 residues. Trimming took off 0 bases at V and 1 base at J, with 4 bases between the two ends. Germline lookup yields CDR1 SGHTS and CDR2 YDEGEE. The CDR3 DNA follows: TGTGCCAGCAGCTTGGGCAGTAACTATGGCTACACCTTC. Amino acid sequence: CASSLGSNYGYTF.

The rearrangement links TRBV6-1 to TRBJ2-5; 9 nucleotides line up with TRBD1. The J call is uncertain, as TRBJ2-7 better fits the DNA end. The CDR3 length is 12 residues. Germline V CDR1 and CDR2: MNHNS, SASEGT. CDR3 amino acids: CASRTGGYEQYF. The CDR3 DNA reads TGTGCCAGCAGGACAGGGGGCTACGAGCAGTACTTC.

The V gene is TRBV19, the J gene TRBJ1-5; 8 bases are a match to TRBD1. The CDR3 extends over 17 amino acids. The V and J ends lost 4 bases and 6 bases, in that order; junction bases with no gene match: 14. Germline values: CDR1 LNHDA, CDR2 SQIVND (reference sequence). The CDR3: CASSTPPGQVQAQPQHF. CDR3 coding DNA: TGTGCCAGTAGTACGCCGCCGGGACAGGTTCAAGCTCAGCCCCAGCATTTT.

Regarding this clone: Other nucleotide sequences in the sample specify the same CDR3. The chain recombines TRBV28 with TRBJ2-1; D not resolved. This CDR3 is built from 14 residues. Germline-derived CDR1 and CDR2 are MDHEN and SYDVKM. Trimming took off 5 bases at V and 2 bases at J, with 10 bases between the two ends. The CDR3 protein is CASSLTGAYNEQFF. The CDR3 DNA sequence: TGTGCCAGCAGTCTCACCGGTGCCTACAATGAGCAGTTCTTC.

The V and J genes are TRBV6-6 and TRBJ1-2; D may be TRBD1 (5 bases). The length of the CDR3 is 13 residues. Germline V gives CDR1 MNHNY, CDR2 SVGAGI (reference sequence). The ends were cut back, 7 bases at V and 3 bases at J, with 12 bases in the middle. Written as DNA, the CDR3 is TGTGCCAGCACCAACAGGATCGACTATGGCTACACCTTC. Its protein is CASTNRIDYGYTF.

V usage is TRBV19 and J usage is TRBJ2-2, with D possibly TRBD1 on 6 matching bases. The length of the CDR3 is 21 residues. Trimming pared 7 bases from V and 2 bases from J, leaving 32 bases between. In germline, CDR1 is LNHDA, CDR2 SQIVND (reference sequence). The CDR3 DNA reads TGTGCCAGTAAGAAGTCAAAGCCACAAGCCCCCAGACAGGCTAACACCGGGGAGCTGTTTTTT. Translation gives CASKKSKPQAPRQANTGELFF.

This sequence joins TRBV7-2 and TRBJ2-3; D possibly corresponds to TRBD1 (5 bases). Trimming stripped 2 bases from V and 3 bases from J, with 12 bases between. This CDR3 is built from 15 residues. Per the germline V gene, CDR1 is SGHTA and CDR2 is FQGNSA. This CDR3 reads CASSLQGRGTDTQYF. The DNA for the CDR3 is TGTGCCAGCAGCTTACAGGGTAGAGGAACAGATACGCAGTATTTT.

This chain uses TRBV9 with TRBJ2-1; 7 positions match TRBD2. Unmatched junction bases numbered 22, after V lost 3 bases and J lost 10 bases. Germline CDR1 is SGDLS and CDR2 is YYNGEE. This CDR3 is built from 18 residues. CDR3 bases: TGTGCCAGCAGCGGCGATTTATCCGGGACTACATCCAGGTGGGAGCAGTTCTTC. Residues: CASSGDLSGTTSRWEQFF.

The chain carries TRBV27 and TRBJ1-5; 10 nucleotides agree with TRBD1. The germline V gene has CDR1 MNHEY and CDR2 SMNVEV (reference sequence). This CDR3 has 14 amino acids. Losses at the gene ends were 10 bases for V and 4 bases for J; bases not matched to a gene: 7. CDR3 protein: CAIADRGGNQPQHF. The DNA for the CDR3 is TGTGCCATCGCGGACAGGGGGGGTAATCAGCCCCAGCATTTT.

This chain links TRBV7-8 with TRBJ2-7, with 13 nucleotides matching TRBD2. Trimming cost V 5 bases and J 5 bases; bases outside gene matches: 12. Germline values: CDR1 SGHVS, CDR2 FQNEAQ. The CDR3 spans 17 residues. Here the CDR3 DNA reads TGTGCCAGCAGCCCCGGCCCACTAGCGGGAGGGCGCCACGAGCAGTACTTC. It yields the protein CASSPGPLAGGRHEQYF.

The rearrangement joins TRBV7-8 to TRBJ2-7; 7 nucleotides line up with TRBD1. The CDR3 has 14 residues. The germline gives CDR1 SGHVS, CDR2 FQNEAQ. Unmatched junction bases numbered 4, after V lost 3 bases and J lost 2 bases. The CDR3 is CASSFWDSPYEQYF. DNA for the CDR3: TGTGCCAGCAGCTTTTGGGACAGCCCCTACGAGCAGTACTTC.

The CDR3 here is CASSRDSSTDTQYF. CDR3 in DNA: TGCGCCAGCAGCCGGGACAGCAGCACAGATACGCAGTATTTT. The chain has TRBV5-1 and TRBJ2-3; 7 bases agree with TRBD1. CDR1 is SGHRS, CDR2 YFSETQ, per germline. The CDR3 totals 14 residues. J gave up 0 bases and V 4 bases, and 2 bases lay outside the gene matches. Complete variable domain (other parts from reference TRBV5-1 and TRBJ2-3): KAGVTQTPRYLIKTRGQQVTLSCSPISGHRSVSWYQQTPGQGLQFLFEYFSETQRNKGNFPGRFSGRQFSNSRSEMNVSTLELGDSALYLCASSRDSSTDTQYFGPGTRLTVL.

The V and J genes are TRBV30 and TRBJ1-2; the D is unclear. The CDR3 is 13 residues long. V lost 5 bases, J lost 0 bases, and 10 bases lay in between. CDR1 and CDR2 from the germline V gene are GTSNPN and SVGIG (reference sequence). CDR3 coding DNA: TGTGCCTGGGCTTCCAGTTCTAACTATGGCTACACCTTC. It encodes CAWASSSNYGYTF.

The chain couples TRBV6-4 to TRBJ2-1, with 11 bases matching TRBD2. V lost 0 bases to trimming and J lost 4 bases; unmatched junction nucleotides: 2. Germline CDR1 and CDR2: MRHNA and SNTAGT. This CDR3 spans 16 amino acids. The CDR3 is CASSDSTSGAYNEQFF. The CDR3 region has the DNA TGTGCCAGCAGTGACTCGACTAGCGGGGCATACAATGAGCAGTTCTTC.

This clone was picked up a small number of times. CDR3 loop: CATSRDNPMTGIETQYF. The CDR3 nucleotides are TGTGCCACCAGCAGAGACAATCCTATGACAGGGATCGAGACCCAGTACTTC. The V gene is TRBV15, the J gene TRBJ2-5, with 7 bases lining up with TRBD1. Per the germline V gene, CDR1 is LNHNV and CDR2 is YYDKDF (reference sequence). The junction had 12 bases not matched to a gene; V was cut back by 0 bases and J by 5 bases. The CDR3 loop spans 17 amino acids.

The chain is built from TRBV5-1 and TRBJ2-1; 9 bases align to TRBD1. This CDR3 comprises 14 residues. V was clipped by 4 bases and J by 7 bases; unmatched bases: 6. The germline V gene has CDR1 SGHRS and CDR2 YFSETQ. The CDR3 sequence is CASSLDRGFNEQFF. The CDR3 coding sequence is TGCGCCAGCAGCCTGGACAGGGGTTTTAATGAGCAGTTCTTC.

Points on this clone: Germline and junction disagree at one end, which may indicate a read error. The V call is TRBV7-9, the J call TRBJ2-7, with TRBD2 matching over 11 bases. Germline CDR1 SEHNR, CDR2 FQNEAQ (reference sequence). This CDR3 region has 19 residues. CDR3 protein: CSSSPLLGALAGVSYEQYF. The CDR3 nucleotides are TGTTCCAGCAGCCCACTTTTGGGAGCACTAGCGGGAGTCAGCTACGAGCAGTACTTC.

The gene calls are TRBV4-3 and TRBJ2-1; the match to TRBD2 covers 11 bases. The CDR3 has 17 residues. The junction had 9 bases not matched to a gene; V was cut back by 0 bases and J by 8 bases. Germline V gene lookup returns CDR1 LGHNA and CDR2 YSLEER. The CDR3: CASSQDIPSGRLDEQFF. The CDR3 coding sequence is TGCGCCAGCAGCCAAGATATCCCTAGCGGGAGGCTGGATGAGCAGTTCTTC.

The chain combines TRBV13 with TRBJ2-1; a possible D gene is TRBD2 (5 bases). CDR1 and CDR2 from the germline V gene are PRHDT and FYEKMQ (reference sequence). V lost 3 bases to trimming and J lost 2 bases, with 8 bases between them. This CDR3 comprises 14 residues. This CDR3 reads CASSLTNAYNEQFF. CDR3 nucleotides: TGTGCCAGCAGCTTGACTAACGCCTACAATGAGCAGTTCTTC.

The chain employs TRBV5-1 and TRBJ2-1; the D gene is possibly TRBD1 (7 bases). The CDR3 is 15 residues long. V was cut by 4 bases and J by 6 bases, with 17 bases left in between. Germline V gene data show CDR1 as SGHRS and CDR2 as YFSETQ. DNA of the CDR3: TGCGCCAGCAGCACTCGGACAGGAGGGGGCAATGAGCAGTTCTTC. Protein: CASSTRTGGGNEQFF. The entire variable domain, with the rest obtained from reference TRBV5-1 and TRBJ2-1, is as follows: KAGVTQTPRYLIKTRGQQVTLSCSPISGHRSVSWYQQTPGQGLQFLFEYFSETQRNKGNFPGRFSGRQFSNSRSEMNVSTLELGDSALYLCASSTRTGGGNEQFFGPGTRLTVL.

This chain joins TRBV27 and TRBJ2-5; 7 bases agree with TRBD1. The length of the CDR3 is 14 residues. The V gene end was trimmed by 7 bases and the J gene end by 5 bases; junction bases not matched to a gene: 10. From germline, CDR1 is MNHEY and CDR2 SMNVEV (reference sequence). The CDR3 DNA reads TGTGCCAGCAAGGGTGACAGGGCGCGGGAGACCCAGTACTTC. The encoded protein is CASKGDRARETQYF.

The CDR3 spells CASSFGGGGYEQYF. The CDR3 bases are TGTGCCAGCAGCTTTGGAGGCGGGGGGTACGAGCAGTACTTC. The V gene is TRBV11-2, the J gene TRBJ2-7; 8 positions agree with TRBD2. Trimming cost V 3 bases and J 4 bases; bases outside gene matches: 5. Looked up from germline, CDR1 is SGHAT and CDR2 is FQNNGV. This CDR3 has 14 residues.

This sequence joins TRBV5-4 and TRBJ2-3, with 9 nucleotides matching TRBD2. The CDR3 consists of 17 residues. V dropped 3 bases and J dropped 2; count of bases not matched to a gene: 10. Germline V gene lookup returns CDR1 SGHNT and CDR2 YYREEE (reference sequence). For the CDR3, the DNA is TGTGCCAGCAGCTCTTTAGCGGGAGTGGATAACACAGATACGCAGTATTTT. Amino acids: CASSSLAGVDNTDTQYF.

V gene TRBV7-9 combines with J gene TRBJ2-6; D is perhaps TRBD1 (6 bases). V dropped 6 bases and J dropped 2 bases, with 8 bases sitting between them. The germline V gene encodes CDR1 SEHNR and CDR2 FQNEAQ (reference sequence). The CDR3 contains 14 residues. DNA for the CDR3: TGTGCCAGCAGTTCAGGGGCTGGGGCCAACGTCCTGACTTTC. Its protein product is CASSSGAGANVLTF.